These 32 T cell receptor beta chains originate from one sample sequenced in a study of T cell responses to AZD1222 COVID-19 vaccine. Repertoires were generated with immunoSEQ multiplex PCR, while TCRdb's copy carries only in-frame clones and drops some. The sample lists approximately 120,000 clones, nearly 90% occurring once. The sequencing used peripheral blood, collected on day 0 of AZD1222 vaccination. All receptors come from an adult in good health.

The gene calls are TRBV5-1 and TRBJ1-2; 8 bases line up with TRBD1. Looked up from germline, CDR1 is SGHRS and CDR2 is YFSETQ. Trimming at V came to 4 bases and at J to 7 bases, leaving 9 bases not matched to a gene. The CDR3 is 14 residues long. The CDR3 DNA follows: TGCGCCAGCAGCCAGGGGGCAGGGGTGCGTGGCTACACCTTC. Its protein is CASSQGAGVRGYTF.

The rearrangement uses TRBV27 and TRBJ2-3, with no clear D. The CDR3 length is 13 residues. V was pared by 3 bases and J by 3 bases, with 7 bases between. CDR1 and CDR2 (germline): MNHEY, SMNVEV (reference sequence). As DNA, the CDR3 is TGTGCCAGCAGTTTCCGGTGGACAGATACGCAGTATTTT. This sequence encodes CASSFRWTDTQYF.

The chain combines TRBV15 with TRBJ2-5; 12 nucleotides line up with TRBD2. The CDR3 totals 19 residues. V lost 0 bases, J lost 4 bases, and 12 bases stayed unmatched. Germline CDR1 reads LNHNV; CDR2 reads YYDKDF (reference sequence). CDR3 region: CATSRDLAGGPLVSETQYF. The CDR3 DNA reads as TGTGCCACCAGCAGAGATCTAGCGGGGGGGCCGTTGGTCTCAGAGACCCAGTACTTC.

The chain links TRBV19 to TRBJ1-3; tentative D call: TRBD1 (6 bases). From germline, CDR1 is LNHDA and CDR2 SQIVND (reference sequence). CDR3 length: 14 amino acids. V was trimmed by 8 bases and J by 2 bases, leaving 13 bases between them. The CDR3, as DNA: TGTGCCAGTCGCCAACAGGGCCCTGGAAACACCATATATTTT. It specifies CASRQQGPGNTIYF.

The chain is built from TRBV18 and TRBJ2-2; 9 bases map to TRBD1. J gave up 3 bases and V 1 base, and 3 bases lay outside the gene matches. There are 16 residues in the CDR3. Germline-derived CDR1 and CDR2 are KGHSH and LQKENI. The CDR3 DNA sequence: TGTGCCAGCTCACCACTCGGACAGGGGTACACCGGGGAGCTGTTTTTT. This translates into CASSPLGQGYTGELFF.

The chain uses TRBV27 and TRBJ2-5; D is uncertain. The V gene's germline CDR1 is MNHEY and CDR2 SMNVEV (reference sequence). The CDR3 has 16 amino acids. The V end lost 3 bases, the J end lost 5 bases, and 19 bases lay between the germline ends. Written as DNA, the CDR3 is TGTGCCAGCAGTTTCGCCCACTCTCTATACCGGGAGACCCAGTACTTC. Translating gives CASSFAHSLYRETQYF.

This clone was recorded once. V is TRBV7-6 and J is TRBJ2-6; a weak D match, TRBD2 (5 bases). Per germline, CDR1 SGHVS and CDR2 FNYEAQ. Trimming took 6 bases from V and 13 from J, leaving 19 bases between them. The CDR3 sequence is 14 residues long. The CDR3 sequence is CASSQTSGNWVLTF. CDR3 sequence (DNA): TGTGCCAGCAGTCAAACGTCGGGAAATTGGGTCCTGACTTTC.

The rearrangement joins TRBV2 to TRBJ2-2, with 7 positions matching TRBD1. The germline CDR1 and CDR2 sequences are SNHLY and FYNNEI. V dropped 7 bases and J dropped 1; count of bases not matched to a gene: 6. CDR3 length: 15 amino acids. The CDR3 bases are TGTGCCAGCATTGATAGGGGGCTGAACACCGGGGAGCTGTTTTTT. It specifies CASIDRGLNTGELFF.

The CDR3 DNA sequence: TGTGCCAGCAGCGAGGCGGGGGACACTGAAGCTTTCTTT. The encoded protein is CASSEAGDTEAFF. This sequence joins TRBV9 and TRBJ1-1; D perhaps matches TRBD1 (5 bases). Germline lookup yields CDR1 SGDLS and CDR2 YYNGEE. The CDR3 has 13 amino acids. Between the trimmed V and J ends, which lost 3 bases and 3 bases, there was a span of 9 bases. The full variable domain, its missing parts supplied by reference TRBV9 and TRBJ1-1, is DSGVTQTPKHLITATGQRVTLRCSPRSGDLSVYWYQQSLDQGLQFLIQYYNGEERAKGNILERFSAQQFPDLHSELNLSSLELGDSALYFCASSEAGDTEAFFGQGTRLTVV.

This chain uses TRBV6-2 or TRBV6-3 with TRBJ2-1, with 7 bases identical to TRBD2. Germline loops: CDR1 MNHEY, CDR2 SVGEGT. V shed 2 bases, J shed 3 bases, and the junction held 7 bases outside the gene matches. CDR3 length: 16 amino acids. In DNA, the CDR3 is TGTGCCAGCAGTTACGTAAGGGGAGGGATCTACAATGAGCAGTTCTTC. Translating gives CASSYVRGGIYNEQFF.

V gene TRBV2 combines with J gene TRBJ1-2, with 7 nucleotides matching TRBD1. Germline V CDR1 and CDR2: SNHLY, FYNNEI. The CDR3 length is 14 residues. The ends lost 4 bases at V and 2 bases at J; junction bases unmatched: 4. The CDR3 loop is CASSAYRGNYGYTF. CDR3 nucleotides: TGTGCCAGCAGTGCTTACAGGGGAAACTATGGCTACACCTTC.

This clone was observed a few times. CDR3 in amino acids: CASSSSWGAQPQHF. The CDR3 DNA reads as TGTGCCAGCAGCTCCTCCTGGGGGGCTCAGCCCCAGCATTTT. The V call is TRBV5-6, the J call TRBJ1-5, with a weak D call TRBD1 (6 bases). Trimming took off 3 bases at V and 6 bases at J, with 13 bases between the two ends. There are 14 residues in the CDR3. Germline CDR1 SGHDT, CDR2 YYEEEE. Filled out from reference TRBV5-6 and TRBJ1-5, the complete variable domain reads DAGVTQSPTHLIKTRGQQVTLRCSPKSGHDTVSWYQQALGQGPQFIFQYYEEEERQRGNFPDRFSGHQFPNYSSELNVNALLLGDSALYLCASSSSWGAQPQHFGDGTRLSIL.

V gene TRBV19 combines with J gene TRBJ1-5; no clear D. CDR1 is LNHDA and CDR2 is SQIVND in the germline V gene (reference sequence). Deletions cut 4 bases from V and 4 bases from J, with 11 bases between. The CDR3 is made up of 14 amino acids. This CDR3 reads CASSNRATNQPQHF. CDR3 bases: TGTGCCAGTAGTAACCGGGCCACGAATCAGCCCCAGCATTTT.

The rearrangement uses TRBV27 and TRBJ1-6; possibly TRBD1 for D (6 bases). The CDR3 sequence is 17 residues long. Germline CDR1 is MNHEY and CDR2 is SMNVEV (reference sequence). Trimming removed 1 base from V and 0 bases from J, with 10 bases in between. The CDR3 bases are TGTGCCAGCAGTTTATTCGGACAGAGCTCCTATAATTCACCCCTCCACTTT. Translating gives CASSLFGQSSYNSPLHF.

Here the CDR3 DNA reads TGTGCCAGCAGCTTAAATGGCCAGGGGCGCTCCTACGAGCAGTACTTC. It yields the protein CASSLNGQGRSYEQYF. The V gene is TRBV7-3, the J gene TRBJ2-7; possible D gene TRBD1, 6 bases. CDR1 and CDR2 (germline): SGHTA, FQGTGA. V dropped 1 base and J dropped 0 bases, with 13 bases sitting between them. The CDR3 has 16 amino acids. Supplemented by reference TRBV7-3 and TRBJ2-7, the full variable domain reads GAGVSQTPSNKVTEKGKYVELRCDPISGHTALYWYRQSLGQGPEFLIYFQGTGAADDSGLPNDRFFAVRPEGSVSTLKIQRTERGDSAVYLCASSLNGQGRSYEQYFGPGTRLTVT.

This rearrangement joins TRBV5-1 to TRBJ1-1; D may be TRBD1 (6 bases). Germline values: CDR1 SGHRS, CDR2 YFSETQ. Trimming removed 1 base at V and 1 base at J, with 11 bases between. This CDR3 is built from 15 residues. CDR3 bases: TGCGCCAGCAGCTTGAGATGGACAGAGAACACTGAAGCTTTCTTT. Protein: CASSLRWTENTEAFF. Full variable domain (rest looked up from reference TRBV5-1 and TRBJ1-1): KAGVTQTPRYLIKTRGQQVTLSCSPISGHRSVSWYQQTPGQGLQFLFEYFSETQRNKGNFPGRFSGRQFSNSRSEMNVSTLELGDSALYLCASSLRWTENTEAFFGQGTRLTVV.

The chain carries TRBV19 and TRBJ1-1, with TRBD1 identical over 7 bases. The trim removed 6 bases at V and 3 bases at J, leaving 7 bases unmatched. This CDR3 has 14 amino acids. Germline V gene data show CDR1 as LNHDA and CDR2 as SQIVND (reference sequence). The CDR3 bases are TGTGCCAGTAGCAGGGAGGGGGCATACACTGAAGCTTTCTTT. Amino acid sequence: CASSREGAYTEAFF.

The chain couples TRBV7-8 to TRBJ1-6; D is perhaps TRBD1 (6 bases). Trimming stripped 0 bases from V and 4 bases from J, with 7 bases between. CDR1 and CDR2 (germline): SGHVS, FQNEAQ. This CDR3 region has 15 residues. CDR3 protein: CASSLAQGYNSPLHF. The CDR3 nucleotides read TGTGCCAGCAGCTTAGCTCAGGGGTATAATTCACCCCTCCACTTT.

This sequence joins TRBV30 and TRBJ1-2; D is ambiguous. CDR1 and CDR2 (germline): GTSNPN, SVGIG (reference sequence). The CDR3 sequence is 11 residues long. The V end was cut by 4 bases, the J end by 8 bases, with 11 bases between. CDR3 sequence (DNA): TGTGCCTGGACATCAGGCGGGGGCTACACCTTC. This sequence encodes CAWTSGGGYTF.

J is TRBJ2-4 and V is TRBV5-1, with TRBD2 identical over 9 bases. The CDR3 totals 15 residues. Germline lookup yields CDR1 SGHRS and CDR2 YFSETQ. V shed 2 bases, J shed 6 bases, and the junction held 6 bases outside the gene matches. The CDR3 protein is CASSFASGTSNIQYF. The CDR3 DNA sequence: TGCGCCAGCAGCTTCGCTAGCGGGACGTCAAACATTCAGTACTTC.

V and J are TRBV12-3 or TRBV12-4 and TRBJ2-1, with a weak D call TRBD1 (6 bases). Trimming removed 6 bases from V and 3 bases from J, with 9 bases in between. This CDR3 is 13 amino acids long. The CDR3 sequence is CASRTGVYNEQFF. DNA for the CDR3: TGTGCCAGCAGGACAGGAGTCTACAATGAGCAGTTCTTC.

V gene TRBV5-4 combines with J gene TRBJ2-5, with 11 nucleotides matching TRBD2. J gave up 2 bases and V 5 bases, and 2 bases lay outside the gene matches. The CDR3 is made up of 14 amino acids. Germline V gives CDR1 SGHNT, CDR2 YYREEE (reference sequence). CDR3 DNA: TGTGCCAGCAGTAGCGGGGGGGTACAAGAGACCCAGTACTTC. This codes for CASSSGGVQETQYF.

This chain links TRBV9 with TRBJ2-3, with 14 bases matching TRBD2. Germline values: CDR1 SGDLS, CDR2 YYNGEE. Trimming at V came to 0 bases and at J to 0 bases, leaving 6 bases not matched to a gene. There are 19 residues in the CDR3. CDR3 DNA: TGTGCCAGCAGCGTAGTCGGGACTAGCGGGAGAGGGAGCACAGATACGCAGTATTTT. Protein sequence: CASSVVGTSGRGSTDTQYF.

The CDR3 DNA reads TGTGCCAGCAGTGACCCAGGCTCAGTCAATGAGCAGTTCTTC. Translating it yields CASSDPGSVNEQFF. The rearrangement links TRBV25-1 to TRBJ2-1; D ambiguous. CDR1 and CDR2 (germline): MGHDK, SYGVNS. The CDR3 sequence is 14 residues long. The V and J ends lost 3 bases and 6 bases respectively, with 12 bases between them. Combining the CDR3 with reference TRBV25-1 and TRBJ2-1 gives the whole variable domain EADIYQTPRYLVIGTGKKITLECSQTMGHDKMYWYQQDPGMELHLIHYSYGVNSTEKGDLSSESTVSRIRTEHFPLTLESARPSHTSQYLCASSDPGSVNEQFFGPGTRLTVL.

The chain employs TRBV5-1 and TRBJ1-2; 12 positions match TRBD1. The length of the CDR3 is 16 residues. Trimming cost V 3 bases and J 8 bases; bases outside gene matches: 11. Per germline, CDR1 SGHRS and CDR2 YFSETQ. The CDR3 spells CASSWVGQGASRGYTF. The CDR3 DNA is TGCGCCAGCAGCTGGGTGGGACAGGGGGCGTCGCGAGGCTACACCTTC.

This clone was seen more than once but under ten times. The gene calls are TRBV7-9 and TRBJ1-6; D possibly corresponds to TRBD1 (6 bases). Germline V gene data show CDR1 as SEHNR and CDR2 as FQNEAQ (reference sequence). The CDR3 runs to 14 residues. V was shortened by 1 base and J by 7 bases, with 8 bases between the two germline ends. This CDR3 reads CASSLEQGNSPLHF. In DNA, the CDR3 is TGTGCCAGCAGCTTAGAGCAGGGGAATTCACCCCTCCACTTT. The full variable domain, completed using reference TRBV7-9 and TRBJ1-6, is DTGVSQNPRHKITKRGQNVTFRCDPISEHNRLYWYRQTLGQGPEFLTYFQNEAQLEKSRLLSDRFSAERPKGSFSTLEIQRTEQGDSAMYLCASSLEQGNSPLHFGNGTRLTVT.

The J gene is TRBJ1-1, the V gene TRBV25-1, with a weak D call TRBD1 (6 bases). With 2 bases removed from V and 5 bases from J, the gap between germline ends came to 9 bases. The CDR3 is 13 amino acids. Germline CDR1 is MGHDK and CDR2 is SYGVNS. The CDR3 is CASSERGWTEAFF. CDR3 coding DNA: TGTGCCAGCAGTGAAAGGGGGTGGACTGAAGCTTTCTTT.

The chain links TRBV11-3 to TRBJ2-1; 9 bases are shared with TRBD2. The CDR3 sequence is 14 residues long. Trimming took 4 bases from V and 6 from J; bases not matched to a gene: 4. In germline, CDR1 is SGHNT, CDR2 YENEEA. CDR3 coding DNA: TGTGCCAGCAGCTCGGGACTAGCCGGCAATGAGCAGTTCTTC. Its protein is CASSSGLAGNEQFF.

The chain carries TRBV25-1 and TRBJ1-1; 9 positions agree with TRBD1. V was pared by 1 base and J by 0 bases, with 3 bases of the junction left unmatched. Germline assignment: CDR1 MGHDK and CDR2 SYGVNS. CDR3 length equals 16 residues. CDR3 in amino acids: CASSELTGGLNTEAFF. CDR3 sequence (DNA): TGTGCCAGCAGTGAATTAACAGGGGGCCTGAACACTGAAGCTTTCTTT.

This clone showed up just a few times. The chain carries TRBV29-1 and TRBJ1-2; no definite D call. V was trimmed by 5 bases and J by 0 bases, leaving 16 bases between them. This CDR3 contains 15 residues. CDR1 is SQVTM, CDR2 ANQGSEA, per germline. The CDR3 coding sequence is TGCAGCGTTTTGGTAGGAACATCGTCTAACTATGGCTACACCTTC. This codes for CSVLVGTSSNYGYTF.

The rearrangement links TRBV5-5 to TRBJ1-3; 9 bases fit TRBD1. CDR1 and CDR2 (germline): SGHKS, YYEKEE (reference sequence). The V and J ends lost 2 bases and 0 bases, in that order; junction bases with no gene match: 3. This CDR3 spans 16 amino acids. DNA of the CDR3: TGTGCCAGCAGCTTCCGGGACAGGGTCTCTGGAAACACCATATATTTT. Amino acid sequence: CASSFRDRVSGNTIYF.

This chain links TRBV5-6 with TRBJ2-3; 9 nucleotides line up with TRBD1. The germline CDR1 and CDR2 sequences are SGHDT and YYEEEE. The CDR3 totals 13 residues. J was trimmed by 10 bases and V by 3 bases; bases with no gene match: 6. CDR3 sequence: CASSSTDRGSQYF. The CDR3 DNA reads as TGTGCCAGCAGCTCCACCGACAGGGGGTCGCAGTATTTT.